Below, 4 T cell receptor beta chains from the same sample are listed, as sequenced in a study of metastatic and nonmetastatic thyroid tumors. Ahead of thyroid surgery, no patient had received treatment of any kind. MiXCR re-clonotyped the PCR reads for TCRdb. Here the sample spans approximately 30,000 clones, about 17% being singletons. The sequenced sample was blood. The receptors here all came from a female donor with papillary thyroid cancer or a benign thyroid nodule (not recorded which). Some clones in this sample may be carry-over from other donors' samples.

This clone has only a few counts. In nucleotides, the CDR3 is TGTGCCAGCAAACGCCAGGTCAATGAAGCTTTCTTT. It specifies CASKRQVNEAFF. The chain combines TRBV28 with TRBJ1-1; D uncertain. Germline CDR1 MDHEN, CDR2 SYDVKM. Trimming left V 7 bases short and J 7 bases short, with 13 bases between. CDR3 size: 12 residues.

This CDR3 reads CARSVTGGDEKLFF. The CDR3, as DNA: TGCGCCAGAAGCGTGACAGGGGGAGATGAAAAACTGTTTTTT. This chain joins TRBV5-1 and TRBJ1-4; TRBD1 agrees at 9 bases. The CDR3 totals 14 residues. V shed 8 bases and J 6 bases; nucleotides not matched to a gene: 8. Per germline, CDR1 SGHRS and CDR2 YFSETQ.

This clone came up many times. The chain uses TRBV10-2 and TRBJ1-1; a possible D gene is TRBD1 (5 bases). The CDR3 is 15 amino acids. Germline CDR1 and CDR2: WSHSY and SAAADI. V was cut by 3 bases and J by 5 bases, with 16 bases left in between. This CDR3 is CASSDVLGGTTEAFF. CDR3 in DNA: TGCGCCAGCAGTGACGTTCTGGGGGGAACTACTGAAGCTTTCTTT.

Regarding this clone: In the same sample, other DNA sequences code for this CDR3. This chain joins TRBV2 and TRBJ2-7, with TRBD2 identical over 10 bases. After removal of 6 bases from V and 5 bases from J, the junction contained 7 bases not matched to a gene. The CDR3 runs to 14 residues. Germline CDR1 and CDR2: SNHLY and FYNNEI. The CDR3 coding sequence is TGTGCCAGCAGGACCGGGACTAGCGATCACGAGCAGTACTTC. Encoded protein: CASRTGTSDHEQYF.